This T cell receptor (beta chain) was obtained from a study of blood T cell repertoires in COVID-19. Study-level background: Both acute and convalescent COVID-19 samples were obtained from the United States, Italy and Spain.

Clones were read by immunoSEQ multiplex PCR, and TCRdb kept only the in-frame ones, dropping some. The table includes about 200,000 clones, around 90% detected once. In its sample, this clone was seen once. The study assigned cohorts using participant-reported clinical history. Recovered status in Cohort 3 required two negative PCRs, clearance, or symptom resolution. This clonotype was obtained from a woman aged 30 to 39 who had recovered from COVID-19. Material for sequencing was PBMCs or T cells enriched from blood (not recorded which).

The CDR3, as DNA: TGTGCCAGCAGTCCCGGACACAGGCCTAAGTTCTTC. It encodes CASSPGHRPKFF. V and J are TRBV27 and TRBJ2-1; tentatively, D is TRBD1 (5 bases). The V end was cut by 5 bases, the J end by 14 bases, with 16 bases between. CDR1 is MNHEY, CDR2 SMNVEV, per germline (reference sequence). The CDR3 has 12 amino acids.